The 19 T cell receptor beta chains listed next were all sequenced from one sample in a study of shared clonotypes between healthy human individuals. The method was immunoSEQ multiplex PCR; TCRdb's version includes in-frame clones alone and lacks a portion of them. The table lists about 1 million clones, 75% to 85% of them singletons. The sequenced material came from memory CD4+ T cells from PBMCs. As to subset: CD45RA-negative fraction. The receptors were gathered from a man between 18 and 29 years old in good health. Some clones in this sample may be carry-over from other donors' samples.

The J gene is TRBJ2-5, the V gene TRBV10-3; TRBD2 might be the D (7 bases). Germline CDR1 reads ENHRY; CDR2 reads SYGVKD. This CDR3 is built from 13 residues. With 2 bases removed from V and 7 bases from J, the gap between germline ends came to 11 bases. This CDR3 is CAISERGAGTQYF. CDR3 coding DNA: TGTGCCATCAGTGAGCGGGGGGCGGGGACCCAGTACTTC.

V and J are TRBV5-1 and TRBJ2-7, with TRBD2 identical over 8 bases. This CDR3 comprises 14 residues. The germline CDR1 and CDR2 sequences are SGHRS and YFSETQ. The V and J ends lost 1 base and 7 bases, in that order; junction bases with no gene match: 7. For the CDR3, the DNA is TGCGCCAGCAGCTTGTCAGCGGGAGCCGGAGAGCAGTACTTC. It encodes CASSLSAGAGEQYF.

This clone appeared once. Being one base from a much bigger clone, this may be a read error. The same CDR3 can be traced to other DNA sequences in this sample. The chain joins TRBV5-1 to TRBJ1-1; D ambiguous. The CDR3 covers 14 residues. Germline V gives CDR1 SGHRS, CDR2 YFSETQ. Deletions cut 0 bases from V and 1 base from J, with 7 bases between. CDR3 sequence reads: CASSLGTGNTEAFF. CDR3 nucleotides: TGCGCCAGCAGCTTGGGGACGGGGAACACTGAAGCTTTCTTT.

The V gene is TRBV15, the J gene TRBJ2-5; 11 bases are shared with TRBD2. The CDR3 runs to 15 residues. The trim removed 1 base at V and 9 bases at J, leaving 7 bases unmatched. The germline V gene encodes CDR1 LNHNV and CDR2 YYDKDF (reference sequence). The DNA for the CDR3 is TGTGCCACCAGCAGAGCCGGAGGTAGCGGGAGGGCCCAGTACTTC. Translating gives CATSRAGGSGRAQYF.

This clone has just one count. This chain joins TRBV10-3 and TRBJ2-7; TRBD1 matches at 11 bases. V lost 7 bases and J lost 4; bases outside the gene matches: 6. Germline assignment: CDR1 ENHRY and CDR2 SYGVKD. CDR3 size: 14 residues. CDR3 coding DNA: TGTGCCATCACGCCGGGACAGGGGGAATACGAGCAGTACTTC. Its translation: CAITPGQGEYEQYF.

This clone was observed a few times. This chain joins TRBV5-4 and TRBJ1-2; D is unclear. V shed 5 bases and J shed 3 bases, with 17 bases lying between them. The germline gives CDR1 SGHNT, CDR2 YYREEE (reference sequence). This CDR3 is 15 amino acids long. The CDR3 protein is CASSPRYQVDYGYTF. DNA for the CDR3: TGTGCCAGCAGTCCCCGTTATCAGGTGGACTATGGCTACACCTTC.

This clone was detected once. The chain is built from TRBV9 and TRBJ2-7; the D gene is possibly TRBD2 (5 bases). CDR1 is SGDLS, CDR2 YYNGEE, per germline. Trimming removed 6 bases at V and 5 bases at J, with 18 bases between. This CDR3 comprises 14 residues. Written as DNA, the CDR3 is TGTGCCAGCACGTGCCCCCAATGCGGGCACGAGCAGTACTTC. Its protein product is CASTCPQCGHEQYF.

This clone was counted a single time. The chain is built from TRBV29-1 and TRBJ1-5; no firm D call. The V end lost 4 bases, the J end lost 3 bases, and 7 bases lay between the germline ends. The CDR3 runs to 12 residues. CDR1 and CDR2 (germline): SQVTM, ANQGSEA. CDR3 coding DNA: TGCAGCGTTGTTGCTGACAATCAGCCCCAGCATTTT. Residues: CSVVADNQPQHF.

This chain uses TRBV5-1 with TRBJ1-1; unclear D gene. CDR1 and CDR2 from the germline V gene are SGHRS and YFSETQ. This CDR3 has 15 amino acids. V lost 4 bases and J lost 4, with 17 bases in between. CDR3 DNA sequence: TGCGCCAGCAGCCGATCTAACAGTGCGGCCACTGAAGCTTTCTTT. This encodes CASSRSNSAATEAFF.

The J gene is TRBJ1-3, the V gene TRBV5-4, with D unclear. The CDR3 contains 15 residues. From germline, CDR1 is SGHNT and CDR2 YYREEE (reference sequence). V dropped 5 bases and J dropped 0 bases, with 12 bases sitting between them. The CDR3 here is CASSSDIGSGNTIYF. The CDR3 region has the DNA TGTGCCAGCAGTTCCGACATCGGCTCTGGAAACACCATATATTTT.

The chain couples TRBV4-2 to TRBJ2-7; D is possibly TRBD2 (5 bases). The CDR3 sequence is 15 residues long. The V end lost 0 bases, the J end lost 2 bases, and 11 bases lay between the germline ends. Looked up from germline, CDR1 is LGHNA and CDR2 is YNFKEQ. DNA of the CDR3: TGTGCCAGCAGCCAAGACCCGGGGAGAACCTACGAGCAGTACTTC. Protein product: CASSQDPGRTYEQYF.

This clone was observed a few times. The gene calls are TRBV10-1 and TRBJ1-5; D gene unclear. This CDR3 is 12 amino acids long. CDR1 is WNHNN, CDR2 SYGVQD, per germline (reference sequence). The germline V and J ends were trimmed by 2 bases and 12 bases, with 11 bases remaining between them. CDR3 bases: TGCGCCAGCAGTGAGGCGGGGAGATGCCAGCATTTT. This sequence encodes CASSEAGRCQHF.

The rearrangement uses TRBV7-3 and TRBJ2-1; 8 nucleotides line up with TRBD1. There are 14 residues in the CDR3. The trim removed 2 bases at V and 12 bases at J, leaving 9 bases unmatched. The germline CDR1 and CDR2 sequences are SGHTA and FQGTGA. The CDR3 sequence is CASSLFPRTGGQFF. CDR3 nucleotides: TGTGCCAGCAGCTTATTCCCGCGCACAGGGGGGCAGTTCTTC.

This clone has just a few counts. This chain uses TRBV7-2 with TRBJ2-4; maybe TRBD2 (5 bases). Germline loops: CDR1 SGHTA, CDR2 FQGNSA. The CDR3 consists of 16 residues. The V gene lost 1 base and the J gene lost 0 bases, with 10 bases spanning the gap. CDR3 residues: CASSLVASQAKNIQYF. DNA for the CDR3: TGTGCCAGCAGCTTAGTAGCTAGCCAAGCCAAAAACATTCAGTACTTC.

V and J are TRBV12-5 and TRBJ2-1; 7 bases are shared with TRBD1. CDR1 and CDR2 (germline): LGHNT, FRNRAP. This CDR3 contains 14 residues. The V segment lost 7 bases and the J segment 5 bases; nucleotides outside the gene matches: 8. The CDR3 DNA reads TGTGCTAGTGCCTCCGGGACAGAGAACAATGAGCAGTTCTTC. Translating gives CASASGTENNEQFF.

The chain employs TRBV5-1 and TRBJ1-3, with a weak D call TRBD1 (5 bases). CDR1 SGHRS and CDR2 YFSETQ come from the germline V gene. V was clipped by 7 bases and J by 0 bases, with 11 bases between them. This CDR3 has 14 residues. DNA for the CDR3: TGCGCCAGCGGGCAGGGACCCTCTGGAAACACCATATATTTT. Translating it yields CASGQGPSGNTIYF. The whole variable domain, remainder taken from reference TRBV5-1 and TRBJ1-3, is KAGVTQTPRYLIKTRGQQVTLSCSPISGHRSVSWYQQTPGQGLQFLFEYFSETQRNKGNFPGRFSGRQFSNSRSEMNVSTLELGDSALYLCASGQGPSGNTIYFGEGSWLTVV.

Written as DNA, the CDR3 is TGTGCCAGCAGGCACCAGGTGGGGGGCACTGTCTCGGGGTTTCAGCCCCAGCATTTT. Translated: CASRHQVGGTVSGFQPQHF. J is TRBJ1-5 and V is TRBV28, with D perhaps matching TRBD1 (6 bases). The CDR3 sequence is 19 residues long. Germline V gene sequence: CDR1 MDHEN, CDR2 SYDVKM. The germline V and J ends were trimmed by 6 bases and 6 bases, with 30 bases remaining between them.

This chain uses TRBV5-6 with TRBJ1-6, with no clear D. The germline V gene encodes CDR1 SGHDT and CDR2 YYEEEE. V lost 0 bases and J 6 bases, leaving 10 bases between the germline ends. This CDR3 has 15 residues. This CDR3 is CASSLGQGVNSPLHF. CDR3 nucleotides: TGTGCCAGCAGCTTGGGACAAGGAGTTAATTCACCCCTCCACTTT.

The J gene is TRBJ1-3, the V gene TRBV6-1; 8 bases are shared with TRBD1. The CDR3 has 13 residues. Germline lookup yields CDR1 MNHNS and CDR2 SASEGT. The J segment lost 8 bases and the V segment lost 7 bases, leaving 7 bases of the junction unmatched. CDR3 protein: CASIMTGVDTIYF. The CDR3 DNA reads TGTGCCAGCATTATGACAGGGGTTGACACCATATATTTT.